Below, one TCR beta chain is given with its context. Its antigen is not known. The read is 3 residues too short to cover the CDR3 end, so that end is filled in from the germline J gene. Other nucleotide sequences in the sample specify the same CDR3. This sample is drawn from a study of T cells in women clearing cervical HPV infection. Overall study findings and caveats: CIN3+ cases had significantly higher TCR repertoire richness than controls, but evenness did not differ.

The CDR3 is made up of 16 amino acids. The germline gives CDR1 SGHTA, CDR2 FQGTGA. V gave up 1 base and J gave up 5 bases; unmatched junction bases: 7. Only in-frame clones appear in the TCRdb table, and some are missing; sequencing was by immunoSEQ multiplex PCR. Recorded for this sample: about 14,000 clones. The V call is TRBV7-3, the J call TRBJ2-5; TRBD1 aligns across 10 bases. Material: blood buffy coat. The receptor was isolated from a woman between 18 and 69 years old with a cervical HPV16 infection that either progressed to CIN3+ or cleared (not recorded which). The DNA read from the CDR3 is TGTGCCAGCAGCTTAAGGGGCGGGACAGGGGTGGAGACC. Translating it yields CASSLRGGTGVET. The entire CDR3 reads CASSLRGGTGVETQYF.